Presented here are 18 T cell receptor beta chains from one specimen sequenced in a study of technical replicates of blood from a handful of donors (dated by TCRdb to the late 2010s). The library relied on the immunoSEQ multiplex PCR assay. What TCRdb holds here is the immuneACCESS table cut down to in-frame rearrangements. Part of the clones is not present; checked against another copy, under half of the missing clones reflect an unresolved V gene, and the others are unexplained. Recorded for this sample are approximately 51,000 clones; around 93% of them occurred a single time. 4.2% of the sample comes from the top ten. The specimen was PBMCs. The source of these receptors is a human donor in good health. Some clones in this sample may be carry-over from other donors' samples.

This chain links TRBV27 with TRBJ1-1; TRBD1 agrees at 9 bases. This CDR3 is built from 15 residues. The germline gives CDR1 MNHEY, CDR2 SMNVEV (reference sequence). Trimming cost V 3 bases and J 3 bases; bases outside gene matches: 5. The chain's CDR3 is CASSFGDREYTEAFF. The DNA of the CDR3 is TGTGCCAGCAGTTTTGGGGACAGGGAATACACTGAAGCTTTCTTT.

This rearrangement joins TRBV4-3 to TRBJ2-5; D perhaps matches TRBD1 (5 bases). Germline CDR1 is LGHNA and CDR2 is YSLEER. The CDR3 is 15 amino acids. V lost 1 base to trimming and J lost 1 base, with 10 bases between them. This chain's CDR3 is CASSQVGQGQETQYF. DNA for the CDR3: TGCGCCAGCAGCCAAGTCGGCCAGGGCCAAGAGACCCAGTACTTC.

This clone was recorded once. This rearrangement joins TRBV7-2 to TRBJ2-6, with D tentatively TRBD2 (5 bases). Germline V gene sequence: CDR1 SGHTA, CDR2 FQGNSA. Trimming cost V 1 base and J 4 bases, with 11 bases left between them. This CDR3 spans 16 amino acids. CDR3 bases: TGTGCCAGCAGCTTAGGGACTGGGCGGGGGGCCAACGTCCTGACTTTC. Translating it yields CASSLGTGRGANVLTF.

This clone was seen just once. In DNA, the CDR3 is TGTGCCAGTAGTCCCCGAACTACCAGGGGGCTGTTTAGCAATCAGCCCCAGCATTTT. This encodes CASSPRTTRGLFSNQPQHF. The chain combines TRBV19 with TRBJ1-5; TRBD1 agrees at 8 bases. The CDR3 runs to 19 residues. Germline CDR1 reads LNHDA; CDR2 reads SQIVND (reference sequence). The V and J ends lost 5 bases and 0 bases, in that order; junction bases with no gene match: 15.

The chain combines TRBV7-9 with TRBJ2-5, with D perhaps TRBD2 (5 bases). The germline gives CDR1 SEHNR, CDR2 FQNEAQ (reference sequence). V gave up 1 base and J gave up 2 bases, with 17 bases separating them. The CDR3 consists of 17 residues. CDR3 protein: CASSLGGRVLQQETQYF. The CDR3 bases are TGTGCCAGCAGCTTAGGAGGGCGGGTCTTACAACAAGAGACCCAGTACTTC.

In this sample, this clone turned up once. The V call is TRBV28, the J call TRBJ2-7; TRBD1 matches at 7 bases. The length of the CDR3 is 14 residues. V dropped 5 bases and J dropped 4; count of bases not matched to a gene: 8. Germline V gene lookup returns CDR1 MDHEN and CDR2 SYDVKM. DNA of the CDR3: TGTGCCAGCAGTCCTGTAAGGGGGCAGTACGAGCAGTACTTC. This encodes CASSPVRGQYEQYF.

CDR3 in DNA: TGTGCCACCAGCAGAGGACAGGGCGCCTACGAGCAGTACTTC. It codes for CATSRGQGAYEQYF. The chain uses TRBV15 and TRBJ2-7; TRBD1 aligns across 7 bases. Germline V gene data show CDR1 as LNHNV and CDR2 as YYDKDF (reference sequence). This CDR3 is 14 amino acids long. V lost 1 base and J lost 2; bases outside the gene matches: 2.

V and J are TRBV21-1 and TRBJ1-2; the table's D call, TRBD1, has no DNA check behind it. TRBV21-1 counts as a pseudogene. This CDR3 is 13 amino acids long. For the CDR3, the DNA is TGTGCCAGCACACTGACAGGTAACTATGGCTACACCTTC. Its translation: CASTLTGNYGYTF.

The rearrangement uses TRBV30 and TRBJ2-7, with a tentative D call TRBD1 (5 bases). CDR1 and CDR2 (germline): GTSNPN, SVGIG (reference sequence). The CDR3 extends over 11 amino acids. V lost 0 bases and J lost 5, with 5 bases in between. The CDR3: CAWSVRDEQYF. The CDR3 DNA is TGTGCCTGGAGTGTCAGGGACGAGCAGTACTTC.

The chain recombines TRBV9 with TRBJ1-6; 9 bases agree with TRBD1. The CDR3 sequence is 16 residues long. With V trimmed by 3 bases and J by 7 bases, 8 bases remained unmatched. Germline CDR1 SGDLS, CDR2 YYNGEE. CDR3: CASSAQTGGENSPLHF. CDR3 nucleotides: TGTGCCAGCAGCGCTCAGACAGGGGGTGAGAATTCACCCCTCCACTTT.

The V call is TRBV27, the J call TRBJ1-5; 7 bases line up with TRBD1. This CDR3 has 15 residues. Per the germline V gene, CDR1 is MNHEY and CDR2 is SMNVEV (reference sequence). J was trimmed by 5 bases and V by 4 bases; bases with no gene match: 8. CDR3 amino acids: CASSSDRVGDQPQHF. The CDR3 DNA reads TGTGCCAGCAGTTCCGACAGGGTTGGGGATCAGCCCCAGCATTTT.

This clone was seen a few times. The gene calls are TRBV19 and TRBJ1-3, with 7 bases fitting TRBD1. Unmatched junction bases numbered 8, after V lost 6 bases and J lost 0 bases. The length of the CDR3 is 16 residues. Germline CDR1 LNHDA, CDR2 SQIVND (reference sequence). The DNA for the CDR3 is TGTGCCAGTAGCCTCGACAGGGTCCCCTCTGGAAACACCATATATTTT. This sequence encodes CASSLDRVPSGNTIYF. The full variable domain, in which reference TRBV19 and TRBJ1-3 provide the parts outside the CDR3, is DGGITQSPKYLFRKEGQNVTLSCEQNLNHDAMYWYRQDPGQGLRLIYYSQIVNDFQKGDIAEGYSVSREKKESFPLTVTSAQKNPTAFYLCASSLDRVPSGNTIYFGEGSWLTVV.

The V and J genes are TRBV6-5 and TRBJ1-6; 7 positions agree with TRBD1. Germline lookup yields CDR1 MNHEY and CDR2 SVGAGI. The V and J ends lost 6 bases and 5 bases, in that order; junction bases with no gene match: 7. This CDR3 contains 15 residues. The CDR3 sequence: CASSPGTEHNSPLHF. The CDR3 DNA sequence: TGTGCCAGCAGCCCCGGGACAGAACATAATTCACCCCTCCACTTT.

This clone was seen only once. The chain employs TRBV9 and TRBJ2-7, with 9 bases matching TRBD2. Germline CDR1 and CDR2: SGDLS and YYNGEE. The junction had 3 bases not matched to a gene; V was cut back by 0 bases and J by 2 bases. CDR3 length equals 15 residues. CDR3 residues: CASSVGLAEAYEQYF. CDR3 coding DNA: TGTGCCAGCAGCGTAGGACTAGCGGAGGCCTACGAGCAGTACTTC.

This chain links TRBV27 with TRBJ1-6, with D tentatively TRBD1 (5 bases). The CDR3 covers 14 residues. The V gene lost 10 bases and the J gene lost 7 bases, with 17 bases spanning the gap. Germline V gene sequence: CDR1 MNHEY, CDR2 SMNVEV (reference sequence). Here the CDR3 reads CATRSLGGNSPLHF. CDR3 nucleotides: TGTGCCACCCGCTCGCTGGGGGGGAATTCACCCCTCCACTTT.

The gene calls are TRBV5-3 and TRBJ1-5; 7 nucleotides match TRBD1. TRBV5-3 qualifies as an ORF whose function is uncertain. The CDR3 length is 15 residues. Unmatched junction bases numbered 7, after V lost 4 bases and J lost 3 bases. In DNA, the CDR3 is TGTGCCAGAAGCGAGGCCGGGACAGTCAATCAGCCCCAGCATTTT. Translating gives CARSEAGTVNQPQHF.

V and J are TRBV4-1 and TRBJ2-1; 8 positions match TRBD2. The junction had 4 bases not matched to a gene; V was cut back by 3 bases and J by 3 bases. The CDR3 has 15 residues. The germline V gene has CDR1 MGHRA and CDR2 YSYEKL. CDR3 amino acids: CASSQGTSFYNEQFF. The CDR3 DNA sequence: TGCGCCAGCAGCCAGGGGACTAGTTTCTACAATGAGCAGTTCTTC.

The chain employs TRBV11-1 and TRBJ2-6; 7 bases are a match to TRBD2. There are 16 residues in the CDR3. V gave up 0 bases and J gave up 4 bases; unmatched junction bases: 3. Germline V CDR1 and CDR2: SGHAT, FQDESV (reference sequence). The CDR3 loop is CASSLAGAGGANVLTF. CDR3 nucleotides: TGTGCCAGCAGCTTAGCGGGAGCGGGGGGGGCCAACGTCCTGACTTTC.